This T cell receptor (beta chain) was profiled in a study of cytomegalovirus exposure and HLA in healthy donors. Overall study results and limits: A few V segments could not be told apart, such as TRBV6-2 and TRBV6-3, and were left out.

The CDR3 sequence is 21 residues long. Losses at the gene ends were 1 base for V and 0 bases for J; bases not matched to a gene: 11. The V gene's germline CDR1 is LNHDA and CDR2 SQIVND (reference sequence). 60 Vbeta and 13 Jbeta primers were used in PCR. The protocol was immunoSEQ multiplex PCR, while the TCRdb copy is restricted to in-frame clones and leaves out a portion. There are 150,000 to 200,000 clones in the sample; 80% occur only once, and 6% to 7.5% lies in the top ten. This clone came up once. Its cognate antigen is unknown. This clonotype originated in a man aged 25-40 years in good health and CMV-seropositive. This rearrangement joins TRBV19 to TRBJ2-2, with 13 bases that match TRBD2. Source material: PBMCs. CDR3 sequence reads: CASSIVSPRTSGSANTGELFF. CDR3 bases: TGTGCCAGTAGTATAGTTTCCCCCAGGACTAGCGGGAGCGCGAACACCGGGGAGCTGTTTTTT.